This entry lists 30 T cell receptor beta chains sequenced from one sample in a study of tumor-infiltrating lymphocytes in oesophageal squamous cell carcinoma. A single record per CDR3 protein comes from TCRdb applying MiXCR to the PCR reads. The sample comprises about 15,000 distinct CDR3 sequences, around half of which are singletons, and about 35% rests with the top ten. The specimen was esophageal tumor tissue. Receptors were obtained from a female donor with esophageal squamous cell carcinoma.

V usage is TRBV12-3 or TRBV12-4 and J usage is TRBJ2-3; 7 positions match TRBD1. The CDR3 covers 16 residues. J gave up 3 bases and V 4 bases, and 10 bases lay outside the gene matches. The CDR3 sequence: CASSSRGGLRTDTQYF. The CDR3 nucleotides read TGTGCCAGCAGTTCAAGAGGGGGCTTGAGGACAGATACGCAGTATTTT.

This clonotype turned up a few times. The chain employs TRBV12-3 or TRBV12-4 and TRBJ2-1; 8 nucleotides match TRBD1. The trim removed 5 bases at V and 3 bases at J, leaving 3 bases unmatched. The CDR3 runs 14 residues. CDR3 in amino acids: CASSPGQDYNEQFF. CDR3 in DNA: TGTGCCAGCAGTCCGGGACAGGACTACAATGAGCAGTTCTTC.

The chain has TRBV6-5 and TRBJ2-5; possibly TRBD2 for D (7 bases). From germline, CDR1 is MNHEY and CDR2 SVGAGI. CDR3 length equals 15 residues. The V and J ends lost 7 bases and 4 bases respectively, with 19 bases between them. The CDR3 bases are TGTGCCAGCACCAGAGGGGGAGGGCTCGGAGAGACCCAGTACTTC. Translated: CASTRGGGLGETQYF.

This chain connects TRBV28 to TRBJ1-1; D gene unclear. The germline CDR1 and CDR2 sequences are MDHEN and SYDVKM. This CDR3 comprises 12 residues. Trimming pared 2 bases from V and 6 bases from J, leaving 7 bases between. CDR3 in amino acids: CASSLRRAEAFF. The CDR3 DNA follows: TGTGCCAGCAGTTTAAGGCGGGCTGAAGCTTTCTTT.

This clonotype was picked up a small number of times. The genes are TRBV7-2 and TRBJ2-7; 8 bases agree with TRBD2. The DNA matches TRBJ2-1 better at its end, which makes the J call doubtful. The germline CDR1 and CDR2 sequences are SGHTA and FQGNSA. This CDR3 is built from 14 residues. Written as DNA, the CDR3 is TGTGCCAGCGATCCGGGGGGGGGCTACAATGAGCAGTTCTTC. Amino acid sequence: CASDPGGGYNEQFF.

As for this clonotype: Since no conserved phenylalanine or tryptophan closes the CDR3, a read error is the likely cause. The DNA is omitted, as the CDR3 cannot be located on it reliably, and the CDR3 follows TCRdb's listing. The genes are TRBV10-2 and TRBJ2-1; TRBD1 reflects the table's D call only, with no check against the DNA. Looked up from germline, CDR1 is WSHSY and CDR2 is SAAADI. A total of 17 residues make up the CDR3, ends included. The CDR3 spells CASSDGGPASYGYTFGS.

Judged by abundance, this clonotype is medium-sized. This chain uses TRBV6-1 with TRBJ2-1, with 12 bases matching TRBD2. Germline loops: CDR1 MNHNS, CDR2 SASEGT. Trimming at V came to 7 bases and at J to 7 bases, leaving 5 bases not matched to a gene. This CDR3 is 14 amino acids long. CDR3 in DNA: TGTGCCAGCATATCTAGCGGGAGGGGGAATGAGCAGTTCTTC. Its translation is CASISSGRGNEQFF.

With respect to this clonotype: A read error may account for a junction end that differs from germline. The chain employs TRBV10-2 and TRBJ1-2; D gene uncertain. The CDR3 contains 13 residues. Germline loops: CDR1 WSHSY, CDR2 SAAADI. This CDR3 reads CASSPRPRYGYTF. The CDR3 region has the DNA TGCGCCAGCAGCCCCAGACCGCGCTATGGCTACACATTC.

J is TRBJ2-7 and V is TRBV11-1; D is uncertain. In germline, CDR1 is SGHAT, CDR2 FQDESV (reference sequence). Trimming left V 0 bases short and J 3 bases short, with 6 bases between. CDR3 length: 13 residues. CDR3 bases: TGTGCCAGCAGCTTAGCGGGCCGCTACGAGCAGTACTTC. It translates to CASSLAGRYEQYF. Full variable domain (remainder filled in from reference TRBV11-1 and TRBJ2-7): EAEVAQSPRYKITEKSQAVAFWCDPISGHATLYWYRQILGQGPELLVQFQDESVVDDSQLPKDRFSAERLKGVDSTLKIQPAELGDSAMYLCASSLAGRYEQYFGPGTRLTVT.

The chain has TRBV7-6 and TRBJ2-3; tentatively, D is TRBD2 (6 bases). Germline loops: CDR1 SGHVS, CDR2 FNYEAQ. The CDR3 runs 14 residues. V gave up 3 bases and J gave up 1 base, with 8 bases separating them. The chain's CDR3 is CASSFGGGTDTQYF. The CDR3 DNA reads TGTGCCAGCAGCTTTGGAGGGGGCACAGATACGCAGTATTTT.

This clonotype has more than one count but fewer than ten. The chain has TRBV7-2 and TRBJ2-3; D gene uncertain. V was clipped by 7 bases and J by 4 bases, with 18 bases between them. The V gene's germline CDR1 is SGHTA and CDR2 FQGNSA. The CDR3 sequence is 15 residues long. The CDR3 nucleotides are TGTGCCAGCAAAAGGGCGGTACCGGCTGCAGATACGCAGTATTTT. Translating it yields CASKRAVPAADTQYF. Looking up the rest from reference TRBV7-2 and TRBJ2-3 gives the full variable domain: GAGVSQSPSNKVTEKGKDVELRCDPISGHTALYWYRQSLGQGLEFLIYFQGNSAPDKSGLPSDRFSAERTGGSVSTLTIQRTQQEDSAVYLCASKRAVPAADTQYFGPGTRLTVL.

The CDR3 nucleotides are TGTGCCAGCAGCTTTACAGGACTCTCCTACAATGAGCAGTTCTTC. Translation: CASSFTGLSYNEQFF. The V and J genes are TRBV11-2 and TRBJ2-1; D is perhaps TRBD1 or TRBD2 (5 bases each). The CDR3 is made up of 15 amino acids. Germline loops: CDR1 SGHAT, CDR2 FQNNGV. V gave up 3 bases and J gave up 0 bases, with 9 bases separating them.

The V and J genes are TRBV7-2 and TRBJ2-7; D uncertain. The better agreement between TRBJ2-5 and the DNA end casts doubt on the J call. The germline V gene encodes CDR1 SGHTA and CDR2 FQGNSA. The CDR3 sequence is 14 residues long. As DNA, the CDR3 is TGTGCCAGCAGCTTAGTCAACTCTCAAGAGACCCAGTACTTC. Residues: CASSLVNSQETQYF.

V usage is TRBV4-1 and J usage is TRBJ2-3; D might be TRBD1 (6 bases). Per germline, CDR1 MGHRA and CDR2 YSYEKL. The CDR3 consists of 20 residues. Trimming left V 1 base short and J 0 bases short, with 23 bases between. CDR3 nucleotide sequence: TGCGCCAGCAGCCAAGGTTTTATAAGGTTTCGGACAGTAAGCACAGATACGCAGTATTTT. Its protein product is CASSQGFIRFRTVSTDTQYF.

The V and J genes are TRBV7-2 and TRBJ2-5; 7 positions agree with TRBD2. The J call is doubtful: the DNA matches TRBJ2-7 better. CDR3 size: 15 residues. The germline V gene has CDR1 SGHTA and CDR2 FQGNSA. This CDR3 is CASSSDGTTAYEQYF. The DNA for the CDR3 is TGTGCCAGCAGCTCTGACGGGACTACTGCCTACGAGCAGTACTTC.

This clonotype was counted a single time. The chain has TRBV7-6 and TRBJ2-5; TRBD2 matches 9 bases. The J call may be wrong; the DNA end is better matched by TRBJ2-7. CDR3 length: 18 residues. The germline V gene has CDR1 SGHVS and CDR2 FNYEAQ. CDR3 in amino acids: CASSLGAGGGGSSYEQYF. The CDR3 coding sequence is TGTGCCAGCAGCTTAGGCGCGGGAGGGGGGGGTTCGTCCTACGAGCAGTACTTC.

The chain uses TRBV7-3 and TRBJ2-5; the D is unclear. The J call is uncertain, as TRBJ2-7 better fits the DNA end. The CDR3 length is 13 residues. The germline gives CDR1 SGHTA, CDR2 FQGTGA. This CDR3 reads CASSLITTYEQYF. The CDR3 DNA is TGTGCCAGCAGCTTAATAACGACCTACGAGCAGTACTTC.

This chain joins TRBV6-2 or TRBV6-3 and TRBJ2-1; D is unclear. CDR3 length equals 12 residues. V was clipped by 6 bases and J by 4 bases, with 7 bases between them. The germline V gene has CDR1 MNHEY and CDR2 SVGEGT. This CDR3 reads CASRDGYNEQFF. The CDR3 DNA follows: TGTGCCAGCAGAGACGGGTACAATGAGCAGTTCTTC.

This clonotype showed up just once. The chain has TRBV12-3 or TRBV12-4 and TRBJ1-1; 7 nucleotides match TRBD1. The V gene end was trimmed by 2 bases and the J gene end by 5 bases; junction bases not matched to a gene: 8. This CDR3 is 15 amino acids long. In DNA, the CDR3 is TGTGCCAGCAGTTTACGGGCAGGGGGGGGGACTGAAGCTTTCTTT. Translated, it gives CASSLRAGGGTEAFF.

The J gene is TRBJ2-5, the V gene TRBV6-2 or TRBV6-3; D call uncertain. The DNA matches TRBJ2-7 better at its end, which makes the J call doubtful. In germline, CDR1 is MNHEY, CDR2 SVGEGT. The CDR3 is 13 amino acids. CDR3 protein: CASSYSGAYEQYF. DNA of the CDR3: TGTGCCAGCAGTTACTCTGGAGCTTACGAGCAGTACTTC.

The chain is built from TRBV7-2 and TRBJ2-7; weak D call: TRBD2 (6 bases). The DNA matches TRBJ2-1 better at its end, which makes the J call doubtful. The germline CDR1 and CDR2 sequences are SGHTA and FQGNSA. The CDR3 has 14 residues. The CDR3 DNA is TGTGCCAGCAGCTTTGTAGGAGGGTACAATGAGCAGTTCTTC. Protein product: CASSFVGGYNEQFF.

The chain combines TRBV6-5 with TRBJ2-5; no reliable D call. The DNA matches TRBJ2-1 better at its end, which makes the J call doubtful. Per the germline V gene, CDR1 is MNHEY and CDR2 is SVGAGI. The CDR3 covers 13 residues. The CDR3: CASSPRPMDEQFF. CDR3 sequence (DNA): TGTGCCAGCAGTCCTAGACCCATGGATGAGCAGTTCTTC.

The rearrangement links TRBV28 to TRBJ1-1, with TRBD1 matching over 7 bases. Germline assignment: CDR1 MDHEN and CDR2 SYDVKM. This CDR3 region has 12 residues. The CDR3 here is CGTGRGVTEAFF. As DNA, the CDR3 is TGTGGCACGGGCAGGGGGGTCACTGAAGCTTTCTTT.

This chain uses TRBV6-1 with TRBJ2-7; a possible D gene is TRBD1 (6 bases). This CDR3 is 16 amino acids long. The germline V and J ends were trimmed by 6 bases and 0 bases, with 18 bases remaining between them. The V gene's germline CDR1 is MNHNS and CDR2 SASEGT. CDR3 region: CASRKMVQGDSYEQYF. CDR3 in DNA: TGTGCCAGCAGGAAGATGGTACAGGGCGACTCCTACGAGCAGTACTTC.

The chain carries TRBV28 and TRBJ2-4; D is uncertain. The CDR3 sequence is 11 residues long. Trimming stripped 4 bases from V and 8 bases from J, with 6 bases between. Germline V gene lookup returns CDR1 MDHEN and CDR2 SYDVKM. This CDR3 reads CASSYKHIQYF. The CDR3 nucleotides read TGTGCCAGCAGTTATAAGCACATTCAGTACTTC.

The CDR3 region has the DNA TGTGCCAGCTCACTAGGGGAGGGATTAGGTGAGCAGTTCTTC. Its translation is CASSLGEGLGEQFF. The rearrangement links TRBV7-6 to TRBJ2-7, with 7 bases matching TRBD2. The J call may be incorrect, as the DNA end agrees better with TRBJ2-1. The CDR3 consists of 14 residues. CDR1 and CDR2 from the germline V gene are SGHVS and FNYEAQ.

The J gene is TRBJ2-7, the V gene TRBV9, with 7 bases identical to TRBD2. The CDR3 is 15 residues long. The V gene's germline CDR1 is SGDLS and CDR2 YYNGEE. The V and J ends lost 1 base and 7 bases, in that order; junction bases with no gene match: 11. This CDR3 is CASSVPPGGGDEQYF. The CDR3 DNA follows: TGTGCCAGCAGCGTACCTCCGGGGGGAGGAGATGAGCAGTACTTC.

This clonotype is large by share. The chain joins TRBV7-8 to TRBJ2-1; D call uncertain. The V end was cut by 5 bases, the J end by 9 bases, with 20 bases between. The CDR3 contains 15 residues. CDR1 is SGHVS and CDR2 is FQNEAQ in the germline V gene. CDR3 amino acids: CASSIKGPPGVEQFF. CDR3 nucleotide sequence: TGTGCCAGCAGCATTAAGGGCCCTCCGGGCGTTGAGCAGTTCTTC.

This clonotype has just a few counts. The rearrangement joins TRBV7-2 to TRBJ2-7; the D gene could be TRBD1 or TRBD2 (5 bases each). V was pared by 4 bases and J by 6 bases, with 13 bases between. Per the germline V gene, CDR1 is SGHTA and CDR2 is FQGNSA. The CDR3 extends over 13 amino acids. CDR3 region: CASSSGGGTEQYF. The CDR3 DNA reads TGTGCCAGCAGCTCCGGTGGGGGAACCGAGCAGTACTTC.

The chain has TRBV2 and TRBJ2-1; a possible D gene is TRBD1 (6 bases). The J call could be wrong; TRBJ2-5 is a better fit for the DNA end. Germline assignment: CDR1 SNHLY and CDR2 FYNNEI. The CDR3 has 12 amino acids. The CDR3 DNA sequence: TGTGCCAGCAGAGGGGGTTCAGAGACCCAGTACTTC. Amino acids: CASRGGSETQYF.